This TCR beta chain is drawn from a study of cytomegalovirus exposure and HLA in healthy donors. Across the study: Within an early data release were roughly 90 million unique TCRs drawn from HLA-typed donors. Study-wide results and limits: Later genetic work tied a missense DCLRE1C variant to beta-chain V and J trimming. Presence/absence analyses took donor sequencing depth as roughly uniform. There were some public TCRs occurring in many donors, but most TCR sequences were rare.

Turning to this clone: What it recognizes is unknown.

The CDR3 is 12 residues long. V was cut by 9 bases and J by 2 bases, with 10 bases left in between. Germline loops: CDR1 SNHLY, CDR2 FYNNEI. Researchers ran the PCR with 60 Vbeta and 13 Jbeta primers. Repertoires were generated with immunoSEQ multiplex PCR, while TCRdb's copy carries only in-frame clones and drops some. This table holds 160,000 or so clones, just over 70% found once. The sample was PBMCs. The clonotype was recovered from a man between 18 and 29 years old in good health and CMV-seropositive. This chain joins TRBV2 and TRBJ1-2; D not certain. CDR3 nucleotides: TGTGCCAGTGCGGAGGTGAACTATGGCTACACCTTC. It is translated as CASAEVNYGYTF.